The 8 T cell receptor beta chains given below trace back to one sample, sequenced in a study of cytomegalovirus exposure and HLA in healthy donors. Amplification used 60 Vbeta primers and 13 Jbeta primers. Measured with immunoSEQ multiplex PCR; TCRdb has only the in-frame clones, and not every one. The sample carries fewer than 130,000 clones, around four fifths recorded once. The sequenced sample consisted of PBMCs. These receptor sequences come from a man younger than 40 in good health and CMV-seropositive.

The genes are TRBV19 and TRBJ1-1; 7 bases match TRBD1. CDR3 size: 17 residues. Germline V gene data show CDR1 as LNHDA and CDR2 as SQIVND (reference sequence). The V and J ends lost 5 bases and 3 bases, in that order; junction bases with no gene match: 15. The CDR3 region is CASSPRDSPFVDTEAFF. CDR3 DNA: TGTGCCAGTAGTCCCCGGGACAGCCCTTTTGTGGACACTGAAGCTTTCTTT.

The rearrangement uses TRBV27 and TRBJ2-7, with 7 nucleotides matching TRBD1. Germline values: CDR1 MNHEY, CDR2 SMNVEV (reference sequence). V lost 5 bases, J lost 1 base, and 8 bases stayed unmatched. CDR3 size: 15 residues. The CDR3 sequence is CASSLYRGPSYEQYF. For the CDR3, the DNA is TGTGCCAGCAGTCTCTACAGGGGCCCTTCCTACGAGCAGTACTTC.

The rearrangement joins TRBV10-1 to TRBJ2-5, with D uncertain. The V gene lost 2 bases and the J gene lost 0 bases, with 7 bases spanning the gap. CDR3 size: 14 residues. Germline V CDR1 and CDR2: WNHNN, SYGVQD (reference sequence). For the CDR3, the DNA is TGCGCCAGCAGTGAGGACTCGAACCAAGAGACCCAGTACTTC. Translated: CASSEDSNQETQYF.

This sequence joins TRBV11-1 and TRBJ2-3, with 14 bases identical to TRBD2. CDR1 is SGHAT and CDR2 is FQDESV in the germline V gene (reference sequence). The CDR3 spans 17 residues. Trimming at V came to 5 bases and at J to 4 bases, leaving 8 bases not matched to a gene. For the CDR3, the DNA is TGTGCCAGCAGCCCTGGACTAGCGGGGGGATACTCAGATACGCAGTATTTT. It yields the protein CASSPGLAGGYSDTQYF.

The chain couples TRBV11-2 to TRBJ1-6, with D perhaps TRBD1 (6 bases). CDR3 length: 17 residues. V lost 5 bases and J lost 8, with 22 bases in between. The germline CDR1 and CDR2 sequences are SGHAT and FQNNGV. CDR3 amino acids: CASSRWTAQPVDSPLHF. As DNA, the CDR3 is TGTGCCAGCAGCCGCTGGACAGCCCAACCGGTTGATTCACCCCTCCACTTT.

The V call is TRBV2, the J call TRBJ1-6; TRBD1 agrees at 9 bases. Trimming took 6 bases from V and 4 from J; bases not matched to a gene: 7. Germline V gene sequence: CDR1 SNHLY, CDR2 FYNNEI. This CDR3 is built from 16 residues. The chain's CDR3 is CASSLQTGGYNSPLHF. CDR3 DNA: TGTGCCAGCAGCCTCCAGACAGGGGGTTATAATTCACCCCTCCACTTT.

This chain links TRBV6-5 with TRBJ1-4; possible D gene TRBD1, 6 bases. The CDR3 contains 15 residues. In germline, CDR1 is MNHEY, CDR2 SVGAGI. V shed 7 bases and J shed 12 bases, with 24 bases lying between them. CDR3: CASMKEGGIMKELFF. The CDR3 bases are TGTGCCAGCATGAAGGAAGGGGGTATAATGAAGGAACTGTTTTTT.

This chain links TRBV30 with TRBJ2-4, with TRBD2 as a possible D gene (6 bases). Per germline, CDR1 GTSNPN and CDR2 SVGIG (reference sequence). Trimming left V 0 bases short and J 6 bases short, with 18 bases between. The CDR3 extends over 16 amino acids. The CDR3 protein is CAWSVPPPLARNIQYF. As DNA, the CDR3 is TGTGCCTGGAGTGTACCTCCTCCGCTAGCGAGAAACATTCAGTACTTC.